The source of this T cell receptor (beta chain) is a study of graft-versus-host responses after intestinal transplantation. Study information: Grafts that recipients had were multivisceral, liver-intestinal, or isolated intestinal transplants.

The CDR3 has 15 residues. Germline assignment: CDR1 SEHNR and CDR2 FQNEAQ (reference sequence). Findings and caveats of the study: Some GvH clones were seen earlier in gut or blood, suggesting intestinal origin. Association was observed between peak circulating GvH clone levels and early post-transplant HvG declines. Allografts of one patient group, those with graft-donor T cell macrochimerism, had high graft-versus-host to host-versus-graft clonal ratios.

The repertoire was sequenced with immunoSEQ multiplex PCR; TCRdb's copy has only in-frame clones and lacks some. The sample yields tens of thousands of clones, about 89% seen once. In regard to this clone: Its antigen is unidentified. Relative to the germline gene, one junction end is altered; a read error may explain this.

The receptor comes from a human patient who received an intestinal transplant, so some T cells may come from the graft donor. The chain carries TRBV7-9 and TRBJ1-4; perhaps TRBD1 as D (6 bases). Specimen: PBMCs, collected approximately 97 weeks after intestinal transplant. The CDR3 nucleotides are TGTGCCAGCAGCCTAAAGGGGACAACAAATGAAAAACTGTTTTTT. This sequence encodes CASSLKGTTNEKLFF.